This T cell receptor (beta chain) was identified in a study of T cells in severe cutaneous drug reactions (dated by TCRdb to between 2019 and 2020). For context, the study as a whole: Recruitment took place between about 2010 and 2019, drawing patients from Taiwan, Thailand and a European registry network. Only patients with a probable or definite SJS/TEN or DRESS diagnosis by RegiSCAR criteria were enrolled. Assignment of the culprit drug relied on both the Naranjo algorithm and the ALDEN drug causality algorithm. Blister fluids/cells, PBMC and other biological samples were taken from patients in the acute stage or the recovery stage. Single-cell sequencing, quantitative PCR validation, functional assays and transgenic mouse experiments were combined with bulk TCR sequencing. To build the libraries, iRepertoire multiplex PCR was used, and the authors pointed to a comparison in which iRepertoire and 5' RACE methods, with or without UMI, captured abundant clonotypes similarly. The research as a whole found: Although undetectable or scarce in tolerant-control and healthy-donor PBMC, a public TCRbeta CDR3 was found in all seven CBZ-SJS/TEN blister samples, at a mean of about 14%. Whether the public TCR generalizes to SJS/TEN caused by other drugs was noted by the authors as still needing further study. CBZ-SJS/TEN patients showed strongly increased TRBV12-4 usage, with an average of about 31% in blister cells and around 4.6% in PBMC.

Of note for this clonotype: The target of this receptor is not known.

The donors whose samples were sequenced had carbamazepine-induced Stevens-Johnson syndrome or toxic epidermal necrolysis (CBZ-SJS/TEN). Peripheral blood repertoires were obtained from CBZ-SJS/TEN patients of Han Chinese (roughly five) and European (about 6) origin. Patients with drug-induced severe cutaneous adverse reactions had T cell receptor repertoires profiled by next-generation sequencing to look for drug-specific clonotypes. The RNA was isolated from either blister cells of skin lesions or peripheral blood mononuclear cells. Reading from cysteine to phenylalanine, the CDR3 counts 13 amino acids. No DNA is given. In the germline V gene (reference sequence), CDR1 corresponds to DFQATT and CDR2 to SNEGSKA. Library preparation used the iRepertoire multiplex PCR system with TCR subtype-specific primers for both bulk and single-cell sequencing. Multiplex PCR using primers aimed at the V, D and J gene regions produced the bulk TCR beta libraries. Bulk TCR library preparation used roughly 100-500 ng of RNA per sample as input. Bulk TCR beta amplicons were sequenced on an Illumina MiSeq. In the authors' own workflow: Sample misassignments and low-quality sequencing reads were filtered out during quality control steps. CDR3 was defined as the amino acids lying between the Y[YFLI]C motif of the V-gene and the [FW]GXGT motif of the J-segment. TRBV and TRBJ gene assignments and CDR3 clonotypes followed the IMGT database. TRBV expression in each sample was normalized to the mean of the same gene in PBMC from 40 to 50 healthy donors. The reads went through TCRdb reprocessing, and each CDR3 protein sequence gets one entry with no DNA. The V and J calls here are based on TCRdb, not the publication. The table for this sample shows around 20,000 distinct CDR3 sequences. The ten largest account for roughly 7.7% of the sample.

The chain uses TRBV20-1 and TRBJ1-2; TCRdb picks TRBD1, but there is no DNA to check that call. The source of this sequence is a human donor with toxic epidermal necrolysis, a severe cutaneous drug reaction. Material: PBMCs. CDR3 sequence: CSAPTTGQRRYTF.